This TCR beta chain was recovered during a study of CD8+ T cells in alopecia areata. The sample's treatment: oral pan-JAK inhibitor, 5-10 mg twice daily. From PBMCs, CD4+ and CD8+ T cells were sorted. To note about this clone: Antigen: not known.

Sequencing used cDNA as its template, made by extracting RNA and reverse transcribing it. TCRdb keeps only in-frame clones here, not all; method: immunoSEQ multiplex PCR. Among 150,000 to 200,000 clones listed, over 55% were seen once. Study results and caveats: Compared with normal scalp, lesional scalp had higher clonality and more expanded CD8+ clones. Treatment with tofacitinib significantly lowered scalp clonality and reduced expanded CD8+ clones among the top 100.

The source material was CD4+ T cells sorted from blood, sampled at week 24, from a patient treated with tofacitinib. This clonotype was sampled from a human donor with alopecia areata.

The CDR3 loop is CTSSPPGRADSMDYGYTF. CDR3 coding DNA: TGCACCAGCAGCCCCCCCGGAAGAGCAGACTCGATGGATTATGGCTACACCTTC. The chain couples TRBV1 to TRBJ1-2. TRBV1 is noted as a pseudogene. The CDR3 has 18 residues.